This T cell receptor beta chain derives from a study of blood T cells in healthy people across ages. The V and J ends lost 1 base and 3 bases respectively, with 10 bases between them. CDR1 is MNHNS and CDR2 is SASEGT in the germline V gene. This CDR3 region has 14 residues. Comment on this clonotype: Its matching antigen is unknown.

Study observations and caveats: No one knew whether donors had CMV, which possibly confounded expanded clonotype changes.

A sample-barcoded 5' primer and a J-beta primer mix were used in a second PCR of roughly 7 to 12 cycles. Each CDR3 protein gets one entry after TCRdb re-called the 5' RACE reads with MiXCR. The sample lists 600,000 to 900,000 distinct CDR3 sequences; under 30% were seen once. The sample was also reused in another study, on T cells of mothers and their children. That report adds: When mothers and children were related, their normalized repertoire overlap, which was always slightly higher, did not differ significantly from that of unrelated pairs.

The chain combines TRBV6-1 with TRBJ2-7; D ambiguous. The clonotype comes from a boy between 10 and 17 years old in good health. The sequencing sample was made of blood. In DNA form, the CDR3 reads TGTGCCAGCAGTGAAGGGCCGGGTAACTACGAGCAGTACTTC. Its translation is CASSEGPGNYEQYF.